This T cell receptor (beta chain) was recovered during a study of CD8+CD57+ T cells in acquired aplastic anemia. Turning to the study itself: Quantities of DNA derived from sorted CD4+ and CD8+ cells averaged 3.2 ug. Findings and caveats of the study: Comparison of patients with controls identified about 30 shared CD8+ CDR3 sequences. Simpson's diversity of CD8+ cells was not significantly different in patients compared with controls.

TCR beta VDJ and CDR3 profiling used genomic DNA as template. TCRdb reprocessed the reads with MiXCR, giving one entry per CDR3 protein. The sample consists of some 210,000 distinct CDR3 sequences, 61% of them appearing once. A few counts support this clonotype. What it binds is not known. Germline V CDR1 and CDR2: DFQATT, SNEGSKA (reference sequence). V was pared by 4 bases and J by 9 bases, with 3 bases of the junction left unmatched. The CDR3 is made up of 12 amino acids. This rearrangement joins TRBV20-1 to TRBJ2-1; 10 positions agree with TRBD2. The origin of this receptor is a human donor in good health. What was sequenced was sorted CD4+, CD8+, or CD8+CD57+ T cells (not recorded which) from PBMCs. In DNA, the CDR3 is TGCAGTGCTACTAGCGGGAGTGGTGAGCAGTTCTTC. It yields the protein CSATSGSGEQFF.